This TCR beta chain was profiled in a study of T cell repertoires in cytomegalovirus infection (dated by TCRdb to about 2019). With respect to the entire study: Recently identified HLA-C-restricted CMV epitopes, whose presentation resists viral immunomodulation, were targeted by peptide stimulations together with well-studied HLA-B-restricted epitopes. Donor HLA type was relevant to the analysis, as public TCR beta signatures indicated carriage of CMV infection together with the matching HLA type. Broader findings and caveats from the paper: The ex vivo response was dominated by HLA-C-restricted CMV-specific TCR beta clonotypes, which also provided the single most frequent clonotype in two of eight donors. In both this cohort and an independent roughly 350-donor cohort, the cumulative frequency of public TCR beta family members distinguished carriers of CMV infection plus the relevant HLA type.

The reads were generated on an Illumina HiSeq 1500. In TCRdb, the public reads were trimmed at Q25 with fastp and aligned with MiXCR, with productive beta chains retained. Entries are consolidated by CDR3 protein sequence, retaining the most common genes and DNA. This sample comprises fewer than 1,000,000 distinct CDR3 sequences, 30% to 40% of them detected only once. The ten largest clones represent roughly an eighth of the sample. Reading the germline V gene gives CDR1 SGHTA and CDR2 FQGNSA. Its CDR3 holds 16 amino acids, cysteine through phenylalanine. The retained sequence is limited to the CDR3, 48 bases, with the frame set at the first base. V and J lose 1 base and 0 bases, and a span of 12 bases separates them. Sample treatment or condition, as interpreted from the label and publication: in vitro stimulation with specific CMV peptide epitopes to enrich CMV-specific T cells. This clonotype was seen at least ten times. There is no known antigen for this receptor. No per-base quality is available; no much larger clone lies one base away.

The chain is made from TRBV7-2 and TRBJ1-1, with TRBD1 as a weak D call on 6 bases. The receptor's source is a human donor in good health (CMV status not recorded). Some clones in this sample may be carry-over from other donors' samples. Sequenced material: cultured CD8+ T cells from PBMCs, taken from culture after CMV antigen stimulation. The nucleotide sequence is TGTGCCAGCAGCTTAGGGACAGATCATTTGAACACTGAAGCTTTCTTT. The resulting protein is CASSLGTDHLNTEAFF.